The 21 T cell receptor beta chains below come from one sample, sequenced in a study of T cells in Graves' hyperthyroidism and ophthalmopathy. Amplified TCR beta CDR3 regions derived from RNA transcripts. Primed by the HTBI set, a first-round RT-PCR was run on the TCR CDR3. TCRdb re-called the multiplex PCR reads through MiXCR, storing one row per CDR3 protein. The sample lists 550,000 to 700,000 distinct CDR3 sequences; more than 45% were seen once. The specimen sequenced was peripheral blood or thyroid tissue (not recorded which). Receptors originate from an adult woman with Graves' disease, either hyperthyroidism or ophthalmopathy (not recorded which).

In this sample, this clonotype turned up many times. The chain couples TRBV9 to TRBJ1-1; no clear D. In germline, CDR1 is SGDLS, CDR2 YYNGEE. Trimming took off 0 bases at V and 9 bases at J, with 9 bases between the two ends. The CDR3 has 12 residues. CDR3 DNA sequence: TGTGCCAGCAGCGTAGTTGGAAACAAAGCTTTCTTT. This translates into CASSVVGNKAFF.

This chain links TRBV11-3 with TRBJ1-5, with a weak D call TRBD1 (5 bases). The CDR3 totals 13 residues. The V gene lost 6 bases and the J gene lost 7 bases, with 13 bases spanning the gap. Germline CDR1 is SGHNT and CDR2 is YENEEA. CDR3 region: CASRAQRGQPQHF. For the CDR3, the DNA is TGTGCCAGCAGGGCCCAACGGGGCCAGCCCCAGCATTTT.

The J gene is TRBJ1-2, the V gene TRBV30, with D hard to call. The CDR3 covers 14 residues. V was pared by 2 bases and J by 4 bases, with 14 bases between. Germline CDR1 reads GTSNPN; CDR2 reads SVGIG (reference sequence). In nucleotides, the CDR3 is TGTGCCTGGAGTCCCTTAGTGGCAGGCTATGGCTACACCTTC. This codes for CAWSPLVAGYGYTF. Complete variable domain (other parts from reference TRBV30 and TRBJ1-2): SQTIHQWPATLVQPVGSPLSLECTVEGTSNPNLYWYRQAAGRGLQLLFYSVGIGQISSEVPQNLSASRPQDRQFILSSKKLLLSDSGFYLCAWSPLVAGYGYTFGSGTRLTVV.

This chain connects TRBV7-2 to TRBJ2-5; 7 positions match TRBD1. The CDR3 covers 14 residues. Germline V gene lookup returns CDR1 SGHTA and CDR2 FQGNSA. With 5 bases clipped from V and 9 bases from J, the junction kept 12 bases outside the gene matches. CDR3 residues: CASSLNNRGEPQYF. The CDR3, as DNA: TGTGCCAGCAGCCTCAATAACAGGGGTGAGCCCCAGTACTTC.

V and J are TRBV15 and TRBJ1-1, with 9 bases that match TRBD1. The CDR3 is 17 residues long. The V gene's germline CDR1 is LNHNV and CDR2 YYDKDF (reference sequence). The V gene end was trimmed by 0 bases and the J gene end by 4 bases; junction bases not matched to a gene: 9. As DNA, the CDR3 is TGTGCCACCAGCAGAGATAGTTCTTCGACAGGGGGCACTGAAGCTTTCTTT. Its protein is CATSRDSSSTGGTEAFF.

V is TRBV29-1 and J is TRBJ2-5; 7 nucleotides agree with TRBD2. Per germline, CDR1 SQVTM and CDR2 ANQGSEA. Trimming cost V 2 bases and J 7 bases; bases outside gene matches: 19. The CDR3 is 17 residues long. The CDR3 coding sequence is TGCAGCGTTGAATTAGGGCTCACCAGGACTAGTACGGCGACCCAGTACTTC. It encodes CSVELGLTRTSTATQYF.

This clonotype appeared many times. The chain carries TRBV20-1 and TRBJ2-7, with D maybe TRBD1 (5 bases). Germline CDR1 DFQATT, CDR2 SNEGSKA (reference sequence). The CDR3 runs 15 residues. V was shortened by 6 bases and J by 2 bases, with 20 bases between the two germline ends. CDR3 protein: CSATQFTGPPYEQYF. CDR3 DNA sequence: TGCAGTGCCACCCAATTCACAGGTCCTCCCTACGAGCAGTACTTC.

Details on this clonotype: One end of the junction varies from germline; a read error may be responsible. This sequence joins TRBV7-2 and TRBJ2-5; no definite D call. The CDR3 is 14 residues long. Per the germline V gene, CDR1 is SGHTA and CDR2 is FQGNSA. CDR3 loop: CASSQVLTPETQYF. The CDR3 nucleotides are TGCGCCAGCAGCCAAGTATTGACCCCAGAGACCCAGTACTTC.

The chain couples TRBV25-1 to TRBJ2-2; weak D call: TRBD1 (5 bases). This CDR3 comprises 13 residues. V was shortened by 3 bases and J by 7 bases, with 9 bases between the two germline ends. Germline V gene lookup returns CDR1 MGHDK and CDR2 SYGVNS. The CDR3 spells CASSELGDGELFF. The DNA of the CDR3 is TGTGCCAGCAGTGAGTTAGGGGACGGGGAGCTGTTTTTT.

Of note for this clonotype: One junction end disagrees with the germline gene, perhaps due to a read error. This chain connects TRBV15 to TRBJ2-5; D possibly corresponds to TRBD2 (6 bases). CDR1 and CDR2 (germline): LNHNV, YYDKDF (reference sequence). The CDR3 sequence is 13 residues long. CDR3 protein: CAASRAREETQYF. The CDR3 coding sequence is TGTGCCGCCAGCAGAGCCCGGGAGGAGACCCAGTACTTC.

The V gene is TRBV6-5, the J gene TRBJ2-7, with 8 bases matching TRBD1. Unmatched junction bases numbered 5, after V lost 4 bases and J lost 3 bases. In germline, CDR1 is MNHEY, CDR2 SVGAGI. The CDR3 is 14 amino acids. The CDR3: CASSSGTGIYEQYF. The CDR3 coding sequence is TGTGCCAGCAGTTCCGGGACAGGAATCTACGAGCAGTACTTC.

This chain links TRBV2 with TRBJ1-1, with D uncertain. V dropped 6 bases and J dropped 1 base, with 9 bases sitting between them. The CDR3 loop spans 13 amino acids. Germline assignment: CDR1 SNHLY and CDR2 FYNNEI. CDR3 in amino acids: CASREHQNTEAFF. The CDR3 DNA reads TGTGCCAGCAGGGAACATCAGAACACTGAAGCTTTCTTT.

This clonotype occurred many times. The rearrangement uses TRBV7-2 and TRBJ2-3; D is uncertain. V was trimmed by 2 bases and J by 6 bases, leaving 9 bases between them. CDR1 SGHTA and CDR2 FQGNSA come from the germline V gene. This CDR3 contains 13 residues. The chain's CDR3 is CASSLRDVDTQYF. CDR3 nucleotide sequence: TGTGCCAGCAGCTTAAGGGATGTGGATACGCAGTATTTT.

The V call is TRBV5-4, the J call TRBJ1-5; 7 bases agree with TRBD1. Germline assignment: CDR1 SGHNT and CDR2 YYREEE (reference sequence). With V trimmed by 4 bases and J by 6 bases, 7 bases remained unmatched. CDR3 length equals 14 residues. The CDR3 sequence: CASSTEGGRQPQHF. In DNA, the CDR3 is TGTGCCAGCAGCACGGAAGGGGGCCGTCAGCCCCAGCATTTT.

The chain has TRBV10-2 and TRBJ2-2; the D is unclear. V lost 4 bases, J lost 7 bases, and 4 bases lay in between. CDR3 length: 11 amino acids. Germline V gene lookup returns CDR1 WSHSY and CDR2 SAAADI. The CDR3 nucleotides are TGCGCCAGCAGTGCTATCGGGGAGCTGTTTTTT. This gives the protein CASSAIGELFF.

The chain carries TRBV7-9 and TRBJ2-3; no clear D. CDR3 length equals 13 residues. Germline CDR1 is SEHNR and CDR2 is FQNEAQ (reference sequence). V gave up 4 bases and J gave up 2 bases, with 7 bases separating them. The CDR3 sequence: CASSWVFTDTQYF. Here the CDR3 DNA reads TGTGCCAGCAGCTGGGTTTTCACAGATACGCAGTATTTT.

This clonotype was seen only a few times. CDR3 coding DNA: TGTGCCAGCAGCGGGGACTACAACGCCGGGGAGCTGTTTTTT. As protein: CASSGDYNAGELFF. V is TRBV7-9 and J is TRBJ2-2; TRBD2 agrees at 7 bases. V gave up 5 bases and J gave up 6 bases; unmatched junction bases: 6. The CDR3 loop spans 14 amino acids. The germline gives CDR1 SEHNR, CDR2 FQNEAQ (reference sequence).

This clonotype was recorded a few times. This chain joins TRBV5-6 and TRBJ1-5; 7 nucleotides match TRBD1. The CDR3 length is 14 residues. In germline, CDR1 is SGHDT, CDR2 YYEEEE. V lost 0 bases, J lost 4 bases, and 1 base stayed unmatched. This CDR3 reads CASSLVTGNQPQHF. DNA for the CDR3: TGTGCCAGCAGCTTGGTGACAGGGAATCAGCCCCAGCATTTT.

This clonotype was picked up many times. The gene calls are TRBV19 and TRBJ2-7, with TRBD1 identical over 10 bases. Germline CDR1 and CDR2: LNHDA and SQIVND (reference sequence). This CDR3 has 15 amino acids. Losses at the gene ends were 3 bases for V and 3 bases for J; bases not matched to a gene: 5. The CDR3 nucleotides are TGTGCCAGTAGTATGGGGACAGGGGAGATCTACGAGCAGTACTTC. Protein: CASSMGTGEIYEQYF.

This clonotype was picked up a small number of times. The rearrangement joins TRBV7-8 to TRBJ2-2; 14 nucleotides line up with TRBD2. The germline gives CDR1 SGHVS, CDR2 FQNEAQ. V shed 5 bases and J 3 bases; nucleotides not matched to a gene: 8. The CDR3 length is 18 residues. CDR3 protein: CASSQGTSGRVDTGELFF. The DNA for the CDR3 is TGTGCCAGCAGCCAAGGGACTAGCGGGAGAGTTGACACCGGGGAGCTGTTTTTT.

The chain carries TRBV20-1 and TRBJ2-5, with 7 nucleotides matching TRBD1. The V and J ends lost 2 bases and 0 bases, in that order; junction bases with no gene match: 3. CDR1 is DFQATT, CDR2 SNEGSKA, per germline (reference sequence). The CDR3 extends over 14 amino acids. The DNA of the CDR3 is TGCAGTGCTAGATCGGGACAGCACCAAGAGACCCAGTACTTC. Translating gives CSARSGQHQETQYF.